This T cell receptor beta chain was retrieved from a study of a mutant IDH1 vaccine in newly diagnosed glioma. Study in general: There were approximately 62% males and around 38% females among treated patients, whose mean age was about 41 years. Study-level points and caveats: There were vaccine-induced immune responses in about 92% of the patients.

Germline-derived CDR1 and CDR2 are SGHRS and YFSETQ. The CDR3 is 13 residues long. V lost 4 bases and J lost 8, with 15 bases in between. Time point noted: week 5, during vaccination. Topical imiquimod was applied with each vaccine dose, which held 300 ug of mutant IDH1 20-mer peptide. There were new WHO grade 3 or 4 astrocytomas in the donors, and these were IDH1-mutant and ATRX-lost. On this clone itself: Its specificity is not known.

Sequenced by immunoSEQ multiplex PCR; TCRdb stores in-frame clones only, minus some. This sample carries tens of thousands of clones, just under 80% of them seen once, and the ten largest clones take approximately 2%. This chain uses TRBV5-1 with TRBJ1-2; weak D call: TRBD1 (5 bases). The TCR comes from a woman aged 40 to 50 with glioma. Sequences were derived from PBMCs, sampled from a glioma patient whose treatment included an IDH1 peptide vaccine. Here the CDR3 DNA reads TGCGCCAGCAGCCCGGACGGGGGTGGGGGCTACACCTTC. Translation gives CASSPDGGGGYTF.